The following is a T cell receptor (beta chain) sequence with its context. Its specificity is not known. There are 14 residues in the CDR3. Deletions cut 2 bases from V and 3 bases from J, with 7 bases between. Germline V gene data show CDR1 as MDHEN and CDR2 as SYDVKM. This sample is part of a study of blood T cells in healthy people across ages. Study-wide findings and caveats: Diversity of TCR beta per million T cells declined in a roughly linear way with age. TCR beta diversity correlated strongly with naive T cell percentage.

The second PCR ran about 6 to 12 cycles with a sample-barcoded 5' primer and J-beta primers. TCRdb fed the 5' RACE reads into MiXCR, producing one record per CDR3 protein. The sample records roughly 500,000 distinct CDR3 sequences, approximately 25% being singletons. These data were likewise used in another study, on T cells of mothers and their children.

J is TRBJ2-2 and V is TRBV28; D gene uncertain. The sample taken for sequencing was blood. The receptor was isolated from a boy aged 5-17 years in good health. DNA of the CDR3: TGTGCCAGCAGTTTAGTGGGCTACACCGGGGAGCTGTTTTTT. Translated, it gives CASSLVGYTGELFF.